Given below is one T cell receptor (beta chain) in context. No antigen is known for it. Germline V lookup: CDR1 LNHDA, CDR2 SQIVND (reference sequence). Trimming removed 5 bases from V and 6 bases from J, with 10 bases in between. The CDR3 is 12 residues long. The PCR was carried out with 60 Vbeta primers and 13 Jbeta primers. Using immunoSEQ multiplex PCR, the repertoire was profiled, and TCRdb retains in-frame clones only, with some absent. The repertoire holds fewer than 150,000 clones, with approximately 80% as singletons. This sample is drawn from a study of cytomegalovirus exposure and HLA in healthy donors. The study, taken as a whole, reports: It was confirmed in vitro that a few of the CMV-associated chains were specific for CMV antigens. A later analysis associated approximately 17,000 TCR beta sequences with HLA alleles at a 0.05 false discovery rate. One variant, a missense change in DCLRE1C, was linked in a later analysis to TCR beta V- and J-gene trimming. The HLA-A and HLA-B alleles of most subjects were reportedly predicted accurately from TCR beta sequences.

The chain couples TRBV19 to TRBJ1-1; D not resolved. Sequencing was carried out using PBMCs. The clonotype comes from a young man in good health and CMV-seronegative. CDR3 DNA sequence: TGTGCCAGTAGTTCAGGAACCCCTGAAGCTTTCTTT. It specifies CASSSGTPEAFF.